The 14 T cell receptor beta chains below come from one sample, sequenced in a study of T cell responses to AZD1222 COVID-19 vaccine (TCRdb year 2021). The library came from the immunoSEQ multiplex PCR assay. TCRdb retrieved this table from immuneACCESS and kept in-frame rearrangements only. Not all clones are present; in checked studies, unresolved V genes account for under half, and no reason is known for the remainder. This sample has some 200,000 clones in its table, and approximately 90% of those were observed once. The ten largest clones take up roughly 25% of the sample. Taken with the paper, the label for time point translates to: about 28 days (+/-7) after the second vaccine dose. Sequenced here: peripheral blood, sampled 28 days after the second AZD1222 dose. These receptors were collected from an adult who received the AZD1222 COVID-19 vaccine.

This clone was detected only a few times. The rearrangement links TRBV19 to TRBJ2-7; possibly TRBD1 for D (7 bases). Germline-derived CDR1 and CDR2 are LNHDA and SQIVND (reference sequence). The CDR3 has 15 amino acids. V dropped 3 bases and J dropped 3 bases, with 15 bases sitting between them. The CDR3 DNA sequence: TGTGCCAGTAGTATCGGCCCAGGGGGGAACTACGAGCAGTACTTC. Translation gives CASSIGPGGNYEQYF.

This clone has just one count. V gene TRBV25-1 combines with J gene TRBJ2-7; D possibly corresponds to TRBD2 (6 bases). The V gene's germline CDR1 is MGHDK and CDR2 SYGVNS. V shed 4 bases and J shed 0 bases, with 16 bases lying between them. This CDR3 has 16 residues. The CDR3 loop reads CASSAEGKGISYEQYF. The DNA of the CDR3 is TGTGCCAGCAGTGCGGAGGGAAAGGGCATCTCCTACGAGCAGTACTTC.

This clone was counted a few times. The CDR3 DNA reads as TGTGCCAGCAGCTTAGCAGGGGGCGGCAATCAGCCCCAGCATTTT. It translates to CASSLAGGGNQPQHF. The chain is built from TRBV7-8 and TRBJ1-5; 7 bases fit TRBD1. The CDR3 contains 15 residues. Germline V gene sequence: CDR1 SGHVS, CDR2 FQNEAQ. The V segment lost 0 bases and the J segment 2 bases; nucleotides outside the gene matches: 1. Looking up the rest from reference TRBV7-8 and TRBJ1-5 gives the full variable domain: GAGVSQSPRYKVAKRGQDVALRCDPISGHVSLFWYQQALGQGPEFLTYFQNEAQLDKSGLPSDRFFAERPEGSVSTLKIQRTQQEDSAVYLCASSLAGGGNQPQHFGDGTRLSIL.

The chain couples TRBV30 to TRBJ1-5; no reliable D call. Germline loops: CDR1 GTSNPN, CDR2 SVGIG (reference sequence). This CDR3 contains 13 residues. Trimming left V 1 base short and J 4 bases short, with 8 bases between. Written as DNA, the CDR3 is TGTGCCTGGAGTGGAGGTCAGAATCAGCCCCAGCATTTT. Amino acid sequence: CAWSGGQNQPQHF.

V and J are TRBV9 and TRBJ1-6; D is undetermined. With 0 bases removed from V and 7 bases from J, the gap between germline ends came to 8 bases. There are 14 residues in the CDR3. Per germline, CDR1 SGDLS and CDR2 YYNGEE. As DNA, the CDR3 is TGTGCCAGCAGCGTAGGGGATATCAATTCACCCCTCCACTTT. It translates to CASSVGDINSPLHF.

There are a few counts of this clone. This chain links TRBV9 with TRBJ2-2; 12 positions match TRBD2. The CDR3 runs 18 residues. The germline V gene has CDR1 SGDLS and CDR2 YYNGEE. The V and J ends lost 0 bases and 7 bases, in that order; junction bases with no gene match: 10. The CDR3 is CASSVGPRLAGDHGELFF. CDR3 coding DNA: TGTGCCAGCAGCGTAGGGCCCCGACTAGCGGGAGACCACGGGGAGCTGTTTTTT.

The J gene is TRBJ1-1, the V gene TRBV10-3; 7 positions match TRBD1. Germline-derived CDR1 and CDR2 are ENHRY and SYGVKD. CDR3 length: 13 residues. Germline trimming cut 10 bases from V and 1 base from J; bases unmatched to any gene: 6. The CDR3, as DNA: TGTGCCACCATCCGGGACAGGAACACTGAAGCTTTCTTT. It encodes CATIRDRNTEAFF.

This chain joins TRBV6-2 or TRBV6-3 and TRBJ1-5; no reliable D call. V gave up 5 bases and J gave up 9 bases, with 11 bases separating them. This CDR3 is built from 12 residues. CDR1 MNHEY and CDR2 SVGEGT come from the germline V gene. The CDR3 nucleotides read TGTGCCAGCAGTCGCGGAGCGGGGCCCCAGCATTTT. It yields the protein CASSRGAGPQHF.

The chain carries TRBV28 and TRBJ1-6; TRBD1 might be the D (6 bases). The V end lost 6 bases, the J end lost 10 bases, and 13 bases lay between the germline ends. Looked up from germline, CDR1 is MDHEN and CDR2 is SYDVKM. The CDR3 consists of 13 residues. The CDR3 DNA follows: TGTGCCAGCAGAGCCACAGGGATCTCACCCCTCCACTTT. Protein: CASRATGISPLHF.

This chain connects TRBV5-6 to TRBJ2-7, with D possibly called TRBD1 or TRBD2 (5 bases each). Germline lookup yields CDR1 SGHDT and CDR2 YYEEEE. V shed 4 bases and J shed 2 bases, with 13 bases lying between them. The CDR3 spans 14 residues. In nucleotides, the CDR3 is TGTGCCAGCAGCCCTGAGAGGGGAACCTACGAGCAGTACTTC. The encoded protein is CASSPERGTYEQYF.

CDR3 sequence reads: CSAYGAANYGYTF. Here the CDR3 DNA reads TGCAGCGCTTATGGGGCCGCTAACTATGGCTACACCTTC. The V and J genes are TRBV29-1 and TRBJ1-2, with a weak D call TRBD1 (5 bases). Germline lookup yields CDR1 SQVTM and CDR2 ANQGSEA. The CDR3 covers 13 residues. V was cut by 7 bases and J by 0 bases, with 12 bases left in between.

The chain recombines TRBV28 with TRBJ2-7; the D is unclear. The length of the CDR3 is 12 residues. Trimming took 1 base from V and 6 from J, leaving 7 bases between them. Per the germline V gene, CDR1 is MDHEN and CDR2 is SYDVKM. CDR3 protein: CASSLLGPEQYF. The CDR3 DNA is TGTGCCAGCAGTTTATTAGGACCCGAGCAGTACTTC.

The J gene is TRBJ2-2, the V gene TRBV15, with 7 bases matching TRBD2. The CDR3 runs 16 residues. The germline V gene encodes CDR1 LNHNV and CDR2 YYDKDF (reference sequence). Germline trimming cut 2 bases from V and 8 bases from J; bases unmatched to any gene: 11. CDR3 sequence: CATSRSPGEGQGELFF. The CDR3 coding sequence is TGTGCCACCAGCAGATCCCCCGGGGAGGGGCAGGGGGAGCTGTTTTTT.

This clone was detected only a few times. This rearrangement joins TRBV4-1 to TRBJ2-7; the D is unclear. The V and J ends lost 3 bases and 5 bases respectively, with 11 bases between them. The CDR3 is 13 residues long. Germline V gene data show CDR1 as MGHRA and CDR2 as YSYEKL. The CDR3 bases are TGCGCCAGCAGCCACACCCCCTGGGACGAGCAGTACTTC. This translates into CASSHTPWDEQYF.